This T cell receptor (beta chain) is from a study of T cell responses to AZD1222 COVID-19 vaccine. Trimming took 6 bases from V and 5 from J, leaving 10 bases between them. CDR1 and CDR2 (germline): KGHDR, SFDVKD. The length of the CDR3 is 13 residues. Note on this clone: Antigen: not known.

Study-wide points: Only a handful of AZD1222 recipients, roughly 6 in all, had baseline seropositivity. Donors skewed white British and female; clonal diversity was possibly underestimated. Spike as a whole was targeted by vaccine-associated CD4 TCRs, dominant at 160-218 and 743-854.

Profiled with immunoSEQ multiplex PCR; TCRdb holds only in-frame clones, not every one. The table lists about 150,000 clones, roughly 93% of them singletons. The V call is TRBV24-1, the J call TRBJ2-1; possibly TRBD1 or TRBD2 for D (5 bases each). The sample consisted of peripheral blood, taken on day 0 of AZD1222 vaccination. The sequence was collected from an adult in good health. The CDR3 bases are TGTGCCACCAGTACCGGGACCAACAATGAGCAGTTCTTC. Residues: CATSTGTNNEQFF.